This TCR beta chain emerged from a study of blood T cell repertoires in COVID-19 (dated by TCRdb to 2018 to 2021). A note on the overall study: Samples from collaborators originated in the United States, Italy and Spain and spanned both the acute and convalescent phases of COVID-19. The material from the prospective study consisted of cDNA or gDNA derived from T cells, B-cell-depleted T cells, or PBMCs. Deeply sampled blood TCRbeta repertoires from subjects exposed to, actively infected with, or recovered from COVID-19 were included in the dataset. The repertoires were released in a freely available public database meant as a resource for research on the immune response to SARS-CoV-2. The samples were drawn from the first 160 participants of the ongoing ImmuneRACE study and from 1,200 or so subjects provided by 6 global collaborators. The sample metadata nearly always contained a de-identified subject ID, COVID-19 status, age in years and sex. Where HLA class I and class II types were available, the types were taken from metadata supplied by the sample provider, not from assay-based typing. Summary of the overall study and its limitations: The amount of clinical and demographic metadata varied by source and participant and was provided uncurated.

For this clone: The specificity of this receptor is unknown. Base qualities were left out, and no much larger clone turns up one base away.

Samples from volunteer blood donors who had recovered from COVID-19 were contributed by a second Seattle source. Collaborating institutions collected whole blood in K2EDTA tubes following their own protocols. For TCRbeta analysis, collaborators shipped samples in one of three forms: frozen whole blood, isolated PBMCs, or DNA extracted from either of those sample types. The immunoSEQ Assay, a bias-controlled multiplex PCR, was used to amplify TCRbeta CDR3 regions from genomic DNA. The study's processing was this. The number of nucleated cells in each sample was estimated by amplification of reference gene primers within the assay. To quantify the absolute abundance of each unique TCRbeta CDR3 rearrangement, sequence reads were collapsed and filtered. Productive Simpson clonality was computed per sample as the square root of Simpson's diversity index over productive rearrangements. TCRdb took over this immuneACCESS table, retaining in-frame rearrangements with V and J assigned. Such tables are incomplete; in checked studies, under half of the missing clones stem from an unresolved V gene, and the remainder is unexplained. That table supplies the V and J calls and clone size; D and trimming were determined from the DNA. The sample profile shows roughly 300,000 clones; about four fifths of them were found once. Around 10% of the sample comes from the top ten.

The cysteine opens and the phenylalanine closes a CDR3 of 14 amino acids. Only the CDR3 region is kept as DNA, spanning 42 bases read in frame from base 1. The germline V gene provides CDR1 SGHVS and CDR2 FQNEAQ. V and J are truncated by 5 bases and 2 bases respectively, leaving an intervening sequence of 12 bases. This clonotype originated in a woman aged 50 to 60 who had recovered from COVID-19. The chain couples TRBV7-8 to TRBJ2-5, and TRBD1 may be the D gene, going by 6 matching bases. The sequenced sample was peripheral blood. CDR3 reads: CASSPRTAQETQYF. In nucleotides, the sequence is TGTGCCAGCAGCCCGCGGACAGCTCAAGAGACCCAGTACTTC. Reference TRBV7-8 and TRBJ2-5 genes cover what lies past the CDR3, so the full variable domain is GAGVSQSPRYKVAKRGQDVALRCDPISGHVSLFWYQQALGQGPEFLTYFQNEAQLDKSGLPSDRFFAERPEGSVSTLKIQRTQQEDSAVYLCASSPRTAQETQYFGPGTRLLVL.